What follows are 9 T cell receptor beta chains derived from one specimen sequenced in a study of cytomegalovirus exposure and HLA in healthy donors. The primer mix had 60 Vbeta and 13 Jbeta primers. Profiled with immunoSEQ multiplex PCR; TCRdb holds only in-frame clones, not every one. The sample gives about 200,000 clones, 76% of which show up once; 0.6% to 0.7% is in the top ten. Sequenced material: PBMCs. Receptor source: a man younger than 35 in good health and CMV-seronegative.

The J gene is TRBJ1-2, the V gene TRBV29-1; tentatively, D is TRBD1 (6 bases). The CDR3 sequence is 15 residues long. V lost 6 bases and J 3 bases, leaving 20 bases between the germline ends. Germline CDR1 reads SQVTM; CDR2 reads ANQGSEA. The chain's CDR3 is CSVYAPRTADYGYTF. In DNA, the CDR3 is TGCAGCGTCTACGCCCCCCGGACAGCTGACTATGGCTACACCTTC.

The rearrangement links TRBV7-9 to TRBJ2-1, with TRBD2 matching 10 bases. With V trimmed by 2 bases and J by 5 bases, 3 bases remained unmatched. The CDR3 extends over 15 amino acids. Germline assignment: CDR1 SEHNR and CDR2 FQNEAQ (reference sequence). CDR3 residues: CASSLRTSGNNEQFF. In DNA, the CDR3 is TGTGCCAGCAGCTTAAGGACTAGCGGAAACAATGAGCAGTTCTTC. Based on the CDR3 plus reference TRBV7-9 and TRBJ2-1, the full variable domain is DTGVSQNPRHKITKRGQNVTFRCDPISEHNRLYWYRQTLGQGPEFLTYFQNEAQLEKSRLLSDRFSAERPKGSFSTLEIQRTEQGDSAMYLCASSLRTSGNNEQFFGPGTRLTVL.

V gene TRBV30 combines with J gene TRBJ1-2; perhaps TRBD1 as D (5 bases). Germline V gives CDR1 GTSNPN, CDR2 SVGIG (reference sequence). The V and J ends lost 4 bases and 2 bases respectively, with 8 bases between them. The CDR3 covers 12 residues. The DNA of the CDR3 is TGTGCCTGGATGGGGGGAAACTATGGCTACACCTTC. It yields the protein CAWMGGNYGYTF.

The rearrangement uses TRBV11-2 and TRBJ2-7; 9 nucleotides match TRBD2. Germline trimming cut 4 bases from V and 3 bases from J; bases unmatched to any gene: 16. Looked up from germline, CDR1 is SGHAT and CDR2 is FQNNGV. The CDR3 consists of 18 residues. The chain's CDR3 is CASSYQPGLAAPLYEQYF. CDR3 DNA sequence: TGTGCCAGCAGCTACCAACCGGGACTAGCCGCCCCCCTCTACGAGCAGTACTTC.

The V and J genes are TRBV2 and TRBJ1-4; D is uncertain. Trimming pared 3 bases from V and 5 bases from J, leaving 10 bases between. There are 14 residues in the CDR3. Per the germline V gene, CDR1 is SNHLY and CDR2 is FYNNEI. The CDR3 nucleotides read TGTGCCAGCAGTGAGAGGATTGGCAATGAAAAACTGTTTTTT. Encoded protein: CASSERIGNEKLFF. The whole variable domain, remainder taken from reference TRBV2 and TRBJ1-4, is EPEVTQTPSHQVTQMGQEVILRCVPISNHLYFYWYRQILGQKVEFLVSFYNNEISEKSEIFDDQFSVERPDGSNFTLKIRSTKLEDSAMYFCASSERIGNEKLFFGSGTQLSVL.

The CDR3 DNA follows: TGCAGCGCCTCCGTGTACAATGAGCAGTTCTTC. It codes for CSASVYNEQFF. The chain has TRBV29-1 and TRBJ2-1; D remains unclear. CDR1 and CDR2 (germline): SQVTM, ANQGSEA. This CDR3 has 11 amino acids. Trimming took off 7 bases at V and 4 bases at J, with 8 bases between the two ends.

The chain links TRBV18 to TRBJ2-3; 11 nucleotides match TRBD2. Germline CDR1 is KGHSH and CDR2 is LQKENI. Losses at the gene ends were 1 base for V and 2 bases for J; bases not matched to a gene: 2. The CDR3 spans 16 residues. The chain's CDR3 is CASSPLAGGITDTQYF. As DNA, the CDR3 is TGTGCCAGCTCACCACTAGCGGGAGGGATCACAGATACGCAGTATTTT.

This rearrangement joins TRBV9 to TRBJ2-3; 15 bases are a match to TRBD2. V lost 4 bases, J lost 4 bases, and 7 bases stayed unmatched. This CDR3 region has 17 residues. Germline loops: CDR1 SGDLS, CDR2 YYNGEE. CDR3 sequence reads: CASSSRTSGRAADTQYF. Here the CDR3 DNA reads TGTGCCAGCAGCTCAAGGACTAGCGGGAGGGCCGCAGATACGCAGTATTTT.

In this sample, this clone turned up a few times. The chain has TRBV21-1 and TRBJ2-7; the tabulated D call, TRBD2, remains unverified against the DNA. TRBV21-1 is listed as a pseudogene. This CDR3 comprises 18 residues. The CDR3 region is CASPRFDPNVAETYEQYF. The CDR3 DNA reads TGTGCCAGCCCAAGGTTCGACCCCAACGTAGCGGAAACCTACGAGCAGTACTTC.